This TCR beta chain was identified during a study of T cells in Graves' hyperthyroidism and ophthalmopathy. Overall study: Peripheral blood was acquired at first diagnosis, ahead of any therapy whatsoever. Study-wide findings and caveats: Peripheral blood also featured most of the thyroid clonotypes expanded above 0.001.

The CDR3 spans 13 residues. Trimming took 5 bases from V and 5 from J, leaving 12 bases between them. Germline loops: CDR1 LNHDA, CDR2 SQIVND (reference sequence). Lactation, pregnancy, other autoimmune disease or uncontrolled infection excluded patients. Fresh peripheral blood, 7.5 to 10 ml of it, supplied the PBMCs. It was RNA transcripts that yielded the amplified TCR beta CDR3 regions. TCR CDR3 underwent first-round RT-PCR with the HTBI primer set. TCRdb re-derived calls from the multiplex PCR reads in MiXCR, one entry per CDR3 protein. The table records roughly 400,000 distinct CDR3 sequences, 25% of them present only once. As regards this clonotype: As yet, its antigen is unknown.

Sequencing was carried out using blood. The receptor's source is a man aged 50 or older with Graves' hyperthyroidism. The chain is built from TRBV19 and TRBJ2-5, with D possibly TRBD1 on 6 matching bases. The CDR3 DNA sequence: TGTGCCAGTAGTTGGCAGGGGAGCGAGACCCAGTACTTC. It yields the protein CASSWQGSETQYF.